Below are 30 T cell receptor beta chains sequenced from a single sample in a study of blood T cells in healthy people across ages (dated by TCRdb to about 2015). To prepare the library, 5' RACE was applied. The listed sequencing device is Illumina HiSeq 2500. The second PCR ran for roughly 7 to 12 cycles and used a J-beta primer mix along with a sample-barcoded 5' primer. TCRdb reprocessing: public reads trimmed at Q25 with fastp, clones called with MiXCR, in-frame beta chains kept. One record per CDR3 amino acid sequence lists the most common genes and DNA. Across this sample there are about 670,000 distinct CDR3 sequences, with 52% seen only once. Approximately 13% of the sample belongs to the ten largest clones. Sequences were obtained from blood. The receptors come from an elderly woman in good health.

This clonotype was seen only a few times. V and J are TRBV7-2 and TRBJ2-2, with 8 positions matching TRBD1. Per germline, CDR1 SGHTA and CDR2 FQGNSA. The CDR3 extends over 14 amino acids. V dropped 2 bases and J dropped 9; count of bases not matched to a gene: 5. CDR3 sequence reads: CASSLQGASRELFF. Written as DNA, the CDR3 is TGTGCCAGCAGCTTACAGGGGGCGTCCAGGGAGCTGTTTTTT.

This clonotype was seen a few times. For the CDR3, the DNA is TGCGCCAGCACGGGACAGGGGTATGAAAAACTGTTTTTT. Protein: CASTGQGYEKLFF. This chain connects TRBV5-1 to TRBJ1-4, with 10 bases that match TRBD1. Germline trimming cut 6 bases from V and 6 bases from J; bases unmatched to any gene: 2. The CDR3 is 13 amino acids. Germline V gene sequence: CDR1 SGHRS, CDR2 YFSETQ.

With respect to this clonotype: A much more abundant neighbour one base away suggests this may be a read error. The rearrangement joins TRBV27 to TRBJ1-1; 11 bases are shared with TRBD1. The CDR3 is made up of 15 amino acids. CDR1 and CDR2 from the germline V gene are MNHEY and SMNVEV (reference sequence). The CDR3 reads CAGSPRTGGLSEAFF. The CDR3 DNA is TGTGCCGGCAGTCCCAGGACAGGGGGCCTCTCTGAAGCTTTCTTT.

The rearrangement joins TRBV20-1 to TRBJ2-7; 9 bases map to TRBD2. The J segment lost 2 bases and the V segment lost 0 bases, leaving 14 bases of the junction unmatched. The CDR3 has 18 amino acids. Per germline, CDR1 DFQATT and CDR2 SNEGSKA (reference sequence). The CDR3 sequence is CSARDKPSGEAPPYEQYF. The CDR3 bases are TGCAGTGCTAGAGATAAACCTAGCGGGGAAGCGCCTCCCTACGAGCAGTACTTC.

Many counts were recorded for this clonotype. The V gene is TRBV28, the J gene TRBJ2-7; D possibly corresponds to TRBD2 (6 bases). V lost 5 bases to trimming and J lost 2 bases, with 19 bases between them. Germline CDR1 is MDHEN and CDR2 is SYDVKM. This CDR3 is 16 amino acids long. CDR3 residues: CASSDPMGRNPYEQYF. The CDR3 DNA sequence: TGTGCCAGCAGTGACCCCATGGGGAGGAACCCCTACGAGCAGTACTTC.

This clonotype was seen a few times. The rearrangement links TRBV6-2 or TRBV6-3 to TRBJ1-5; 8 bases are a match to TRBD1. J was trimmed by 7 bases and V by 2 bases; bases with no gene match: 7. The germline V gene encodes CDR1 MNHEY and CDR2 SVGEGT. CDR3 length: 15 residues. The CDR3 reads CASSYEGRGRQPQHF. CDR3 sequence (DNA): TGTGCCAGCAGTTACGAGGGCAGGGGGCGACAGCCCCAGCATTTT.

There are many counts of this clonotype. V usage is TRBV5-5 and J usage is TRBJ1-2; D uncertain. This CDR3 region has 13 residues. V gave up 3 bases and J gave up 3 bases, with 9 bases separating them. CDR1 SGHKS and CDR2 YYEKEE come from the germline V gene (reference sequence). The CDR3 coding sequence is TGTGCCAGCAGCTCAGCCCTTGACTATGGCTACACCTTC. Its translation is CASSSALDYGYTF.

The CDR3 sequence: CASRPGVAVTGETQYF. CDR3 nucleotides: TGTGCCAGCAGGCCCGGGGTAGCCGTGACGGGAGAGACCCAGTACTTC. The chain joins TRBV7-9 to TRBJ2-7; D is perhaps TRBD2 (5 bases). The J call is doubtful: the DNA matches TRBJ2-5 better. The length of the CDR3 is 16 residues. Per germline, CDR1 SEHNR and CDR2 FQNEAQ (reference sequence).

V gene TRBV2 combines with J gene TRBJ2-1; D may be TRBD1 or TRBD2 (6 bases each). V lost 4 bases, J lost 0 bases, and 13 bases lay in between. Per the germline V gene, CDR1 is SNHLY and CDR2 is FYNNEI. This CDR3 spans 16 amino acids. The CDR3 loop reads CASSVTGAASYNEQFF. The CDR3 DNA sequence: TGTGCCAGCAGTGTAACGGGGGCAGCCTCCTACAATGAGCAGTTCTTC.

This clonotype was observed a few times. The chain has TRBV28 and TRBJ1-2, with D possibly TRBD1 on 6 matching bases. CDR1 and CDR2 (germline): MDHEN, SYDVKM. The CDR3 totals 16 residues. The ends were cut back, 1 base at V and 8 bases at J, with 20 bases in the middle. CDR3 region: CASSLFGGAGAGGYTF. In nucleotides, the CDR3 is TGTGCCAGCAGTTTATTCGGGGGGGCAGGTGCCGGGGGCTACACCTTC.

This clonotype occurred many times. The rearrangement joins TRBV6-1 to TRBJ1-6, with no clear D. The CDR3 runs to 15 residues. V was shortened by 8 bases and J by 4 bases, with 15 bases between the two germline ends. Germline-derived CDR1 and CDR2 are MNHNS and SASEGT. CDR3 loop: CASLDGETYNSPLHF. The CDR3 coding sequence is TGTGCCAGCTTGGACGGAGAAACATATAATTCACCCCTCCACTTT.

V and J are TRBV27 and TRBJ1-4; D not resolved. Germline CDR1 and CDR2: MNHEY and SMNVEV (reference sequence). Trimming removed 11 bases from V and 4 bases from J, with 11 bases in between. This CDR3 spans 12 amino acids. The CDR3 spells CAGYSSNEKLFF. CDR3 DNA sequence: TGTGCCGGATATTCAAGTAATGAAAAACTGTTTTTT.

CDR3 loop: CASSKITRFRTQYF. In nucleotides, the CDR3 is TGTGCCAGCAGCAAAATAACCAGGTTCCGGACCCAGTACTTC. The rearrangement joins TRBV21-1 to TRBJ2-5. TRBV21-1 has pseudogene status. This CDR3 spans 14 amino acids.

J is TRBJ2-3 and V is TRBV12-3 or TRBV12-4; D perhaps matches TRBD2 (6 bases). The CDR3 runs 15 residues. Trimming stripped 3 bases from V and 5 bases from J, with 15 bases between. The chain's CDR3 is CASSFRISGIDTQYF. CDR3 DNA: TGTGCCAGCAGTTTCCGGATTAGCGGAATAGATACGCAGTATTTT.

There are many counts of this clonotype. The chain links TRBV29-1 to TRBJ2-7; D remains unclear. This CDR3 spans 14 amino acids. V was shortened by 2 bases and J by 0 bases, with 11 bases between the two germline ends. Germline CDR1 SQVTM, CDR2 ANQGSEA. The CDR3: CSVEPTDSSYEQYF. Here the CDR3 DNA reads TGCAGCGTTGAACCTACCGATAGCTCCTACGAGCAGTACTTC.

The chain is built from TRBV7-2 and TRBJ2-1; the match to TRBD2 covers 10 bases. V shed 3 bases and J 9 bases; nucleotides not matched to a gene: 11. The CDR3 sequence is 16 residues long. Germline V CDR1 and CDR2: SGHTA, FQGNSA. CDR3 in DNA: TGTGCCAGCAGCTTGGCTGGGAGTAGCGGGGGGTTTGAGCAGTTCTTC. This sequence encodes CASSLAGSSGGFEQFF.

This chain links TRBV6-2 or TRBV6-3 with TRBJ2-3, with 11 bases fitting TRBD1. This CDR3 region has 16 residues. The J segment lost 9 bases and the V segment lost 2 bases, leaving 10 bases of the junction unmatched. The germline gives CDR1 MNHEY, CDR2 SVGEGT. The CDR3 DNA is TGTGCCAGCAGTTACCCCAGGGACAGGGGGAGAGGGACGCAGTATTTT. Residues: CASSYPRDRGRGTQYF.

In this sample, this clonotype turned up a few times. The chain joins TRBV7-3 to TRBJ2-2; 8 nucleotides match TRBD2. Looked up from germline, CDR1 is SGHTA and CDR2 is FQGTGA. V dropped 4 bases and J dropped 7; count of bases not matched to a gene: 5. The length of the CDR3 is 14 residues. This CDR3 is CASSWTSPGGELFF. DNA for the CDR3: TGTGCCAGCAGCTGGACTAGCCCGGGCGGGGAGCTGTTTTTT.

The rearrangement links TRBV5-1 to TRBJ2-3, with D possibly matching TRBD1 (6 bases). V lost 0 bases, J lost 2 bases, and 10 bases lay in between. Germline V gives CDR1 SGHRS, CDR2 YFSETQ. The CDR3 extends over 15 amino acids. The CDR3 DNA is TGCGCCAGCAGCTTGGAAGGGGGTTACACAGATACGCAGTATTTT. The encoded protein is CASSLEGGYTDTQYF.

This sequence joins TRBV2 and TRBJ2-1; TRBD2 matches at 14 bases. This CDR3 contains 19 residues. Germline CDR1 and CDR2: SNHLY and FYNNEI. The V gene end was trimmed by 5 bases and the J gene end by 9 bases; junction bases not matched to a gene: 18. In nucleotides, the CDR3 is TGTGCCAGCAGTATTGACAGGGCCTTGACTAGCGGGAGGGCGGGTGAGCAGTTCTTC. It codes for CASSIDRALTSGRAGEQFF.

This clonotype occurred many times. This chain connects TRBV30 to TRBJ2-7; D ambiguous. The CDR3 consists of 11 residues. Per germline, CDR1 GTSNPN and CDR2 SVGIG (reference sequence). The V and J ends lost 2 bases and 6 bases respectively, with 8 bases between them. CDR3 nucleotides: TGTGCCTGGAGTTTCGGTCTCGAGCAGTACTTC. Its protein product is CAWSFGLEQYF.

This clonotype occurred many times. The chain recombines TRBV10-3 with TRBJ2-5; 7 nucleotides line up with TRBD2. Trimming cost V 8 bases and J 3 bases; bases outside gene matches: 12. Germline values: CDR1 ENHRY, CDR2 SYGVKD. The CDR3 covers 15 residues. The chain's CDR3 is CAIRVAPSGEETQYF. CDR3 DNA: TGTGCCATCCGAGTGGCCCCTAGCGGAGAAGAGACCCAGTACTTC.

This clonotype was found a few times. The genes are TRBV2 and TRBJ2-7; D perhaps matches TRBD2 (5 bases). The CDR3 contains 14 residues. V shed 4 bases and J shed 7 bases, with 17 bases lying between them. Germline V gene data show CDR1 as SNHLY and CDR2 as FYNNEI. DNA of the CDR3: TGTGCCAGCAGTGCCTCGGGGTTCTACAATGAGCAGTACTTC. This gives the protein CASSASGFYNEQYF.

The chain couples TRBV4-1 to TRBJ2-7, with D possibly being TRBD1 (6 bases). CDR3 length: 13 amino acids. Trimming took off 5 bases at V and 0 bases at J, with 8 bases between the two ends. In germline, CDR1 is MGHRA, CDR2 YSYEKL. CDR3 sequence reads: CASSGGVSYEQYF. The CDR3 DNA reads as TGCGCCAGCAGCGGGGGCGTCTCCTACGAGCAGTACTTC.

The chain carries TRBV7-2 and TRBJ2-4; 10 bases map to TRBD2. There are 18 residues in the CDR3. V shed 4 bases, J shed 13 bases, and the junction held 22 bases outside the gene matches. Per the germline V gene, CDR1 is SGHTA and CDR2 is FQGNSA. The CDR3 DNA reads as TGTGCCAGCAGCTCGACCATTAGCGGGAGGACCTTCTCGGGGGAGCAGTACTTC. It translates to CASSSTISGRTFSGEQYF.

The chain is built from TRBV29-1 and TRBJ2-1, with TRBD2 matching 11 bases. CDR3 length: 14 amino acids. V was pared by 4 bases and J by 2 bases, with 1 base of the junction left unmatched. Germline V lookup: CDR1 SQVTM, CDR2 ANQGSEA. This CDR3 is CSVVSGGAYNEQFF. CDR3 bases: TGCAGCGTTGTTAGCGGGGGGGCCTACAATGAGCAGTTCTTC.

This clonotype has ten or more counts. The rearrangement links TRBV9 to TRBJ2-3; tentative D call: TRBD2 (5 bases). The germline V and J ends were trimmed by 0 bases and 2 bases, with 10 bases remaining between them. The CDR3 loop spans 15 amino acids. Germline V gene sequence: CDR1 SGDLS, CDR2 YYNGEE. This CDR3 reads CASSVGTGNTDTQYF. DNA of the CDR3: TGTGCCAGCAGCGTAGGGACGGGGAACACAGATACGCAGTATTTT.

This clonotype has more than one count but fewer than ten. This chain links TRBV5-1 with TRBJ2-1; 7 bases line up with TRBD1. This CDR3 spans 15 amino acids. The germline gives CDR1 SGHRS, CDR2 YFSETQ. J was trimmed by 7 bases and V by 4 bases; bases with no gene match: 11. The chain's CDR3 is CASSAPTGRGNEQFF. The CDR3 DNA reads TGCGCCAGCAGCGCACCGACAGGGAGAGGAAATGAGCAGTTCTTC.

Concerning this clonotype itself: It may be a read error: a sequence one base away is much more abundant. This chain links TRBV7-9 with TRBJ2-5; D gene unclear. This CDR3 contains 13 residues. Germline lookup yields CDR1 SEHNR and CDR2 FQNEAQ (reference sequence). V was shortened by 5 bases and J by 11 bases, with 18 bases between the two germline ends. In DNA form, the CDR3 reads TGTGCCAGCAGCCCCCGGTCCGAGATCCGGCAGTACTTC. It specifies CASSPRSEIRQYF.

V usage is TRBV3-1 and J usage is TRBJ1-2; D call uncertain. Per germline, CDR1 LGHDT and CDR2 YNNKEL (reference sequence). The CDR3 contains 11 residues. The germline V and J ends were trimmed by 2 bases and 8 bases, with 6 bases remaining between them. CDR3 in DNA: TGTGCCAGCAGCCAAATGTGGGGCTACACCTTC. Translation: CASSQMWGYTF.